These 17 T cell receptor beta chains originate from one sample sequenced in a study of a mutant IDH1 vaccine in newly diagnosed glioma. The time point denotes: week 5, during vaccination. The content of each vaccine dose was 300 ug of mutant IDH1 20-mer peptide, and topical imiquimod accompanied it. Sequencing used immunoSEQ multiplex PCR; TCRdb keeps in-frame clones, though not all of them. The table records around 32,000 clones, about nine tenths of them present only once. These receptors' antigens are unknown. The sequences come from peripheral blood mononuclear cells (PBMCs), collected from a glioma patient whose treatment included an IDH1 peptide vaccine. The origin of the receptors is a woman between 40 and 50 years old with glioma. Some clones in this sample may be carry-over from other donors' samples.

This clone was detected only once. This chain links TRBV25-1 with TRBJ2-5; no clear D. This CDR3 is built from 13 residues. Germline V lookup: CDR1 MGHDK, CDR2 SYGVNS. V was trimmed by 9 bases and J by 0 bases, leaving 11 bases between them. Here the CDR3 reads CASGVGYQETQYF. The DNA for the CDR3 is TGTGCCAGTGGCGTTGGATACCAAGAGACCCAGTACTTC.

The gene calls are TRBV11-1 and TRBJ1-1, with 11 bases that match TRBD1. The CDR3 has 16 residues. V was clipped by 5 bases and J by 2 bases; unmatched bases: 7. Germline values: CDR1 SGHAT, CDR2 FQDESV (reference sequence). The CDR3 reads CASSRGQGARNTEAFF. The DNA of the CDR3 is TGTGCCAGCAGCCGCGGACAGGGGGCCCGTAACACTGAAGCTTTCTTT.

The gene calls are TRBV4-1 and TRBJ1-3; the match to TRBD1 covers 11 bases. This CDR3 contains 18 residues. Germline V lookup: CDR1 MGHRA, CDR2 YSYEKL. With V trimmed by 0 bases and J by 2 bases, 6 bases remained unmatched. The CDR3 DNA follows: TGCGCCAGCAGCCAAGATGGGACAGGGGGTGTAACTGGAAACACCATATATTTT. It yields the protein CASSQDGTGGVTGNTIYF.

The chain is built from TRBV10-2 and TRBJ2-7; 10 nucleotides match TRBD2. Trimming took 2 bases from V and 6 from J; bases not matched to a gene: 7. CDR3 size: 15 residues. The V gene's germline CDR1 is WSHSY and CDR2 SAAADI. The CDR3 sequence: CASSEGTGLATEQYF. Here the CDR3 DNA reads TGCGCCAGCAGTGAGGGAACGGGACTAGCGACCGAGCAGTACTTC.

Points on this clone: The junction does not match germline at one end; this may be a read error. This chain uses TRBV7-2 with TRBJ2-1; perhaps TRBD1 as D (5 bases). This CDR3 region has 15 residues. Germline V gives CDR1 SGHTA, CDR2 FQGNSA. CDR3 DNA sequence: TGTGCCAACAGCTTCCCCGGGCGGCGAAGACAGGAGCAGTTCTTC. It codes for CANSFPGRRRQEQFF.

The CDR3 here is CASSPVGTVITGELFF. CDR3 DNA sequence: TGTGCCAGCTCACCCGTCGGGACAGTTATCACCGGGGAGCTGTTTTTT. V usage is TRBV18 and J usage is TRBJ2-2; 7 bases fit TRBD1. Germline CDR1 reads KGHSH; CDR2 reads LQKENI. The V gene end was trimmed by 3 bases and the J gene end by 4 bases; junction bases not matched to a gene: 8. The CDR3 length is 16 residues.

The V gene is TRBV20-1, the J gene TRBJ1-1, with no clear D. In germline, CDR1 is DFQATT, CDR2 SNEGSKA (reference sequence). CDR3 length: 11 residues. Trimming removed 5 bases at V and 1 base at J, with 5 bases between. This CDR3 reads CSAERNTEAFF. The CDR3 nucleotides are TGCAGTGCTGAACGGAACACTGAAGCTTTCTTT.

The chain joins TRBV19 to TRBJ1-2; unclear D gene. The germline V gene encodes CDR1 LNHDA and CDR2 SQIVND (reference sequence). V gave up 2 bases and J gave up 5 bases, with 6 bases separating them. The CDR3 spans 12 residues. CDR3 in amino acids: CASSIIGYGYTF. The CDR3 coding sequence is TGTGCCAGTAGTATAATTGGATATGGCTACACCTTC.

The genes are TRBV11-3 and TRBJ2-2, with D unresolved. Germline CDR1 is SGHNT and CDR2 is YENEEA. The CDR3 is made up of 13 amino acids. V gave up 5 bases and J gave up 7 bases, with 11 bases separating them. In DNA form, the CDR3 reads TGTGCCAGCAGCCGAACTCACAGCGGGGAGCTGTTTTTT. Translation gives CASSRTHSGELFF.

V is TRBV11-2 and J is TRBJ1-3, with no clear D. In germline, CDR1 is SGHAT, CDR2 FQNNGV. V gave up 3 bases and J gave up 6 bases, with 6 bases separating them. This CDR3 contains 12 residues. The CDR3 coding sequence is TGTGCCAGCAGCTTCACGATAAACACCATATATTTT. Translation gives CASSFTINTIYF.

V gene TRBV15 combines with J gene TRBJ2-5, with 14 bases identical to TRBD2. The CDR3 runs to 16 residues. With V trimmed by 2 bases and J by 5 bases, 4 bases remained unmatched. Germline V gives CDR1 LNHNV, CDR2 YYDKDF (reference sequence). The CDR3 loop is CATSRRLAGGGETQYF. CDR3 nucleotide sequence: TGTGCCACCAGCAGAAGACTAGCGGGGGGGGGTGAGACCCAGTACTTC.

The sample holds a few counts of this clone. The chain couples TRBV2 to TRBJ1-1; D unclear. Germline V gives CDR1 SNHLY, CDR2 FYNNEI. This CDR3 has 12 residues. V was trimmed by 8 bases and J by 7 bases, leaving 14 bases between them. In nucleotides, the CDR3 is TGTGCCAGCCGGGAGGGAACCCTTGAAGCTTTCTTT. Amino acids: CASREGTLEAFF.

On this clone itself: One junction end disagrees with the germline gene, perhaps due to a read error. This rearrangement joins TRBV7-8 to TRBJ1-5, with a tentative D call TRBD1 (5 bases). Per germline, CDR1 SGHVS and CDR2 FQNEAQ. CDR3 length: 15 residues. The CDR3 loop is CASSSVGDSDQPQHF. CDR3 bases: TGTGCCAGCAGCTCAGTGGGGGATAGCGATCAGCCCCAGCATTTT.

J is TRBJ2-3 and V is TRBV4-1; either TRBD1 or TRBD2 may fit D (6 bases each). CDR1 MGHRA and CDR2 YSYEKL come from the germline V gene. V lost 2 bases to trimming and J lost 5 bases, with 14 bases between them. The CDR3 loop spans 15 amino acids. The CDR3 here is CASSQKRGAEDTQYF. The CDR3 DNA reads TGCGCCAGCAGCCAAAAGAGGGGGGCAGAAGATACGCAGTATTTT.

This rearrangement joins TRBV2 to TRBJ2-1; D gene ambiguous. The ends were cut back, 10 bases at V and 7 bases at J, with 11 bases in the middle. Per germline, CDR1 SNHLY and CDR2 FYNNEI. The CDR3 totals 11 residues. This CDR3 reads CATAAQNEQFF. The CDR3 DNA follows: TGTGCCACCGCCGCCCAGAATGAGCAGTTCTTC. The full variable domain, completed using reference TRBV2 and TRBJ2-1, is EPEVTQTPSHQVTQMGQEVILRCVPISNHLYFYWYRQILGQKVEFLVSFYNNEISEKSEIFDDQFSVERPDGSNFTLKIRSTKLEDSAMYFCATAAQNEQFFGPGTRLTVL.

CDR3 sequence reads: CASSPRGSGQNIQYF. CDR3 bases: TGTGCCAGCAGCCCCCGGGGTAGTGGACAAAACATTCAGTACTTC. The chain employs TRBV7-9 and TRBJ2-4; maybe TRBD2 (5 bases). Germline loops: CDR1 SEHNR, CDR2 FQNEAQ (reference sequence). The CDR3 sequence is 15 residues long. V was pared by 5 bases and J by 5 bases, with 16 bases between. Supplemented by reference TRBV7-9 and TRBJ2-4, the full variable domain reads DTGVSQNPRHKITKRGQNVTFRCDPISEHNRLYWYRQTLGQGPEFLTYFQNEAQLEKSRLLSDRFSAERPKGSFSTLEIQRTEQGDSAMYLCASSPRGSGQNIQYFGAGTRLSVL.

The genes are TRBV2 and TRBJ2-2; 7 bases align to TRBD1. Germline V gives CDR1 SNHLY, CDR2 FYNNEI. The CDR3 spans 13 residues. The V gene end was trimmed by 6 bases and the J gene end by 7 bases; junction bases not matched to a gene: 5. The chain's CDR3 is CASSLQGDGELFF. CDR3 DNA: TGTGCCAGCAGCCTCCAGGGGGACGGGGAGCTGTTTTTT.